This T cell receptor beta chain was obtained from a study of CD8+ T cells in alopecia areata (dated 2018 in TCRdb). Some background on the complete study: Treated patients were enrolled in an open-label pilot trial of oral tofacitinib, 5 to 10 mg twice daily, for moderate-to-severe alopecia areata. Patients stayed on tofacitinib for 6 to 18 months and then had 6 months of follow-up off drug so that delayed response and recurrence could be assessed. TCRbeta CDR3 regions were amplified by immunoSEQ multiplex PCR using 35 Vbeta forward and 13 Jbeta reverse primers. RNA was obtained with the PAXgene miRNA kit for fixed scalp, the miRNeasy kit for PBMCs, and the RNeasy kit for mouse skin. Patients on tofacitinib were biopsied at baseline and after 4 and 24 weeks of treatment, and several of the patients also had a later scalp biopsy. Scalp clonality was compared across normal scalp (n=4), patchy alopecia areata scalp (n=8), and alopecia totalis/universalis scalp (n=8). High-throughput TCRbeta sequencing was used to examine T cell clonal expansion in alopecia areata in both the C3H/HeJ mouse model and human patients. On the human side, TCRbeta sequencing was run on scalp tissue and on sorted CD4+ and CD8+ peripheral blood T cells from healthy controls and from alopecia areata patients with either patchy or totalis/universalis disease. Disease severity in treated patients was measured with the SALT score, which quantifies the percentage of affected scalp surface area. The full study reports these points: Lesional scalp, especially in alopecia totalis/universalis, showed higher clonality and more expanded CD8+ clones than normal scalp, suggesting antigenic drive. The treated cohort was small, with a single nonresponder, so links between baseline CD8+ expansion and response need larger studies. Shared TCR sequences between patients were less evident than in mice, which may be partly attributable to HLA diversity in the patient population. Many expanded lesional clones were found to persist in scalp and blood during tofacitinib treatment, and relapse after treatment cessation may be partly explained by this persistence. Tofacitinib significantly lowered scalp clonality and the number of expanded CD8+ clones among the top 100 scalp clones. Resident alphabeta T cells in normal human skin are also sequenced, complicating scalp TCR repertoire analysis, unlike mouse skin dominated by gammadelta T cells.

Based on the germline V gene, the CDR1 and CDR2 sequences are SGHRS and YFSETQ. The CDR3 holds 15 amino acids from the cysteine to the phenylalanine. Just the 45-base CDR3 DNA is kept, in frame starting at base 1. The sample's treatment or condition label, decoded: oral pan-JAK inhibitor, 5-10 mg twice daily. Lesional scalp punch biopsies and peripheral blood were collected from alopecia areata patients. After PBMCs were isolated by density centrifugation and stained for CD3, CD4 and CD8, a FACSAria was used to sort CD4+ and CD8+ T cells. The library was built by means of the immunoSEQ multiplex PCR assay. RNA was extracted from all samples and reverse transcribed into cDNA, which served as template for TCR sequencing. SuperScript III was used to make first-strand cDNA, primed with a 2:1 mix of oligo-dT and random hexamers. A synthetic immune receptor repertoire was used to assess amplification bias, and residual bias was removed computationally. The source study handled its data this way. Raw reads were preprocessed for error removal, and CDR3 was defined according to IMGT conventions as running from the conserved cysteine to phenylalanine. Clonality was computed as 1 minus the Shannon entropy, with the entropy normalized by log2 of the number of productive unique TCRs. Scalp TCRbeta sequences were cross-referenced with sorted blood CD4 and CD8 repertoires so that the CD4 or CD8 identity of scalp clones could be inferred. Entries here come from immuneACCESS through TCRdb and include only in-frame sequences with V and J called. Some clones fail to appear in such tables; in the studies checked, an unresolved V gene covers under half of the shortfall, and the cause of the remainder is unknown. V, J and clone size derive from that table, while D and trimming were established from the DNA sequence. The sample table contains fewer than 250,000 clones; only one count was recorded for roughly two fifths of them. In total, the top ten clones hold around 0.48% of the sample.

As for this clone: The specificity of this receptor is unknown. An end of the junction does not agree with germline; a read error may underlie this.

The source was CD4+ T cells sorted from blood, collected at roughly week 30, from a patient treated with tofacitinib. The clonotype was recovered from a human donor with alopecia areata. This chain joins TRBV5-1 to TRBJ2-1; the D gene identity is not certain. This receptor carries the CDR3 CASSSETSSFNEQFF. The nucleotide sequence reads TGCGCCAGCAGCTCGGAGACTTCATCCTTCAATGAGCAGTTCTTC.